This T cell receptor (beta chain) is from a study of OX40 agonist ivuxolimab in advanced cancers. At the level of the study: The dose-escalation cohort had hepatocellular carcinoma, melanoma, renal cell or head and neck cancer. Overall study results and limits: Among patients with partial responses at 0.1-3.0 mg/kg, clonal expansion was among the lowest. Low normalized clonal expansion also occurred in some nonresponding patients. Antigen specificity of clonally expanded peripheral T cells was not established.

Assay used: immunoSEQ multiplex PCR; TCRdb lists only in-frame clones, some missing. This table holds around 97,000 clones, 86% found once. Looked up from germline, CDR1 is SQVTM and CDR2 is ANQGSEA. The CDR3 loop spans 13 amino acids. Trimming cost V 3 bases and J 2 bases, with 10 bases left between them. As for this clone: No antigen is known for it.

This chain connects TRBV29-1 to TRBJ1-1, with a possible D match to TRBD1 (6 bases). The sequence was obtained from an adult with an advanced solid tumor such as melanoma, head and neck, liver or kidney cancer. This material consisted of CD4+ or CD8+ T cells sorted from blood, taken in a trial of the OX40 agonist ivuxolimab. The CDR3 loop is CSVDGGRNTEAFF. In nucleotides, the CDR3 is TGCAGCGTTGATGGGGGGCGAAACACTGAAGCTTTCTTT.